These T cell receptor beta chains were read from a single sample in a study of CD8 T cells in Susac syndrome. TCRdb itself ran the immunoSEQ multiplex PCR reads through MiXCR, one entry per CDR3 protein. Of approximately 160,000 distinct CDR3 sequences in the sample, under 95% were seen once. Material: CD4+ T cells from PBMCs. The source of these receptors is a human donor with multiple sclerosis. CDR3s include the opening cysteine and the closing phenylalanine or tryptophan. D genes are given only for firm matches. The size field is filled for only some rows; it gives once, few, many or a size class.

CDR3	DNA	J	V	size	D
CASSLGGQGVHDTQYF	TGCGCCAGCAGCTTGGGAGGACAGGGGGTGCACGATACGCAGTATTTT	TRBJ2-3	TRBV5-1	NA	TRBD1
CASTPGQGKLEQYF	TGCGCCAGCACCCCGGGACAGGGGAAACTCGAGCAGTACTTC	TRBJ2-7	TRBV5-1	once	TRBD1
CASSLGRARPEEKLFF	TGTGCCAGCAGCTTAGGTCGGGCCCGACCAGAGGAAAAACTGTTTTTT	TRBJ1-4	TRBV7-9	NA	NA
CASSLAGNDEQFF	TGTGCCAGCAGCTTGGCCGGCAACGATGAGCAGTTCTTC	TRBJ2-1	TRBV5-4	NA	NA
CASSPPGSNSGNTIYF	TGTGCCAGCAGCCCTCCAGGGTCCAACTCTGGAAACACCATATATTTT	TRBJ1-3	TRBV12-3/TRBV12-4	NA	NA
CASSTPDRGLRGYTF	TGTGCCAGCAGCACCCCGGACAGGGGTCTTCGTGGCTACACCTTC	TRBJ1-2	TRBV5-4	NA	TRBD1
CASSTPAGLADTQYF	TGTGCCAGCAGTACGCCGGCGGGGTTAGCGGATACGCAGTATTTT	TRBJ2-3	TRBV28	NA	NA
CASSLALTDYGYTF	TGTGCCAGCAGCTTAGCGTTGACAGACTATGGCTACACCTTC	TRBJ1-2	TRBV7-2	NA	NA
CASSGGSHTDTQYF	TGTGCCAGCAGTGGCGGGAGCCACACAGATACGCAGTATTTT	TRBJ2-3	TRBV25-1	NA	TRBD2
CARGGETQYF	TGTGCCAGAGGGGGAGAGACCCAGTACTTC	TRBJ2-5	TRBV6-2/TRBV6-3	NA	NA
CASSPSENTEAFF	TGTGCCAGCTCACCATCGGAAAACACTGAAGCTTTCTTT	TRBJ1-1	TRBV18	NA	NA
CASSVAGNTDTQYF	TGTGCCAGCAGCGTAGCTGGAAACACAGATACGCAGTATTTT	TRBJ2-3	TRBV9	NA	NA
CASTMDRLYGYTF	TGTGCCAGCACCATGGACAGACTCTATGGCTACACCTTC	TRBJ1-2	TRBV2	NA	NA
CASSDREGRNSPLHF	TGTGCCAGCAGTGACAGAGAAGGCAGGAATTCACCCCTCCACTTT	TRBJ1-6	TRBV2	NA	NA
CASSREGRGEAFF	TGTGCCAGCAGCCGGGAGGGGAGGGGTGAAGCTTTCTTT	TRBJ1-1	TRBV3-1	NA	NA
CAISGSAGPRSYNEQFF	TGTGCCATCTCTGGTAGCGCGGGCCCTAGATCCTACAATGAGCAGTTCTTC	TRBJ2-1	TRBV10-3	NA	NA
CASGGTGELFF	TGTGCCAGCGGGGGCACCGGGGAGCTGTTTTTT	TRBJ2-2	TRBV9	NA	NA
CAISESRGRDTQYF	TGTGCCATCAGTGAGTCAAGGGGTCGAGATACGCAGTATTTT	TRBJ2-3	TRBV10-3	NA	NA
CASSEWVTDTQYF	TGTGCCAGCAGTGAATGGGTCACAGATACGCAGTATTTT	TRBJ2-3	TRBV2	NA	NA
CASSRGAVGEQYF	TGTGCCAGCTCAAGGGGGGCAGTTGGCGAGCAGTACTTC	TRBJ2-7	TRBV18	NA	NA
CASSGGQGSSEQYF	TGCGCCAGCAGCGGGGGACAGGGTTCCTCCGAGCAGTACTTC	TRBJ2-7	TRBV5-1	NA	TRBD1
CASSPGTGEETQYF	TGTGCCAGCAGCCCAGGGACAGGGGAAGAGACCCAGTACTTC	TRBJ2-5	TRBV28	NA	TRBD1
CAISVEGRGDGYTF	TGTGCCATCAGTGTTGAGGGCAGGGGTGACGGCTACACCTTC	TRBJ1-2	TRBV10-3	NA	NA
CASSFGQAVNYGYTF	TGCGCCAGCAGCTTCGGACAGGCTGTGAACTATGGCTACACCTTC	TRBJ1-2	TRBV5-1	once	TRBD1
CASSQSGRGRTSTEAFF	TGTGCCAGCAGCCAATCGGGCAGGGGCAGGACCTCCACTGAAGCTTTCTTT	TRBJ1-1	TRBV3-1	NA	NA
CASSLGAVQAYEAFF	TGTGCCAGCAGCTTGGGGGCCGTACAGGCGTATGAAGCTTTCTTT	TRBJ1-1	TRBV5-6	NA	NA